This T cell receptor (beta chain) was retrieved from a study of shared clonotypes between healthy human individuals. CDR3 length equals 16 residues. Germline trimming cut 0 bases from V and 1 base from J; bases unmatched to any gene: 6. CDR1 and CDR2 (germline): LGHNA, YSLEER. Assay: immunoSEQ multiplex PCR; the TCRdb copy retains only in-frame clones and omits some. The repertoire holds over 2 million clones, with approximately 94% as singletons. It was CD45RO-negative cells, positively selected for CCR7, that made up naive CD8 cells, with terminally differentiated effector memory CD45RA+ cells excluded. Every donor, a Caucasian adult, lived in Nashville, Tennessee. Study outcomes and limitations: Clonotype sharing among donors was expected to depend on sequencing depth. All-four-donor shared clonotypes had higher generation probabilities than non-shared clonotypes did.

On this clone: Its antigen is currently unknown.

The sample comprised naive CD8+ T cells sorted from blood. This TCR derives from a young man in good health. The chain couples TRBV4-3 to TRBJ2-7; 7 positions agree with TRBD1. The CDR3, as DNA: TGCGCCAGCAGCCAAGATACAGGGGAAGGATCCTACGAGCAGTACTTC. This codes for CASSQDTGEGSYEQYF.